A single sample gave rise to the 18 T cell receptor beta chains below, sequenced in a study of cytomegalovirus exposure and HLA in healthy donors (dated by TCRdb to the late 2010s). The library was prepared using the immunoSEQ multiplex PCR assay. A mixture of 60 forward primers for TCR Vbeta segments and 13 reverse primers for TCR Jbeta segments was used in the multiplex PCR. The source is immuneACCESS, and TCRdb retained only in-frame sequences with V and J called. Part of the clones is not carried over; for the studies checked, unresolved V genes explain less than half of this, and the remainder is unexplained. For this sample the table gives roughly 110,000 clones, of which 65% to 90% were detected only once. The ten largest clones add up to less than 2% of the sample. The sample comprised PBMCs. The receptors derive from a man over 45 in good health and CMV-seronegative.

The CDR3: CASSARQDHLVNYGYTF. In DNA form, the CDR3 reads TGTGCCAGCAGTGCCAGACAGGACCACCTCGTCAACTATGGCTACACCTTC. The V call is TRBV27, the J call TRBJ1-2; weak D call: TRBD1 (6 bases). The CDR3 totals 17 residues. Germline V lookup: CDR1 MNHEY, CDR2 SMNVEV (reference sequence). Trimming took off 5 bases at V and 2 bases at J, with 21 bases between the two ends.

V usage is TRBV14 and J usage is TRBJ1-4, with 10 bases aligning to TRBD1. V was clipped by 4 bases and J by 5 bases; unmatched bases: 4. The CDR3 spans 15 residues. Looked up from germline, CDR1 is SGHDN and CDR2 is FVKESK. The CDR3 sequence is CASSRQGAGNEKLFF. As DNA, the CDR3 is TGTGCCAGCAGCCGACAGGGGGCGGGGAATGAAAAACTGTTTTTT.

This chain joins TRBV27 and TRBJ1-2, with TRBD1 matching 7 bases. V trimming: 5 bases; J trimming: 2 bases; junction bases outside the gene matches: 11. This CDR3 is 16 amino acids long. CDR1 and CDR2 from the germline V gene are MNHEY and SMNVEV (reference sequence). In DNA, the CDR3 is TGTGCCAGCAGTCCCGCCTGGGCGACAGGGAACTATGGCTACACCTTC. It is translated as CASSPAWATGNYGYTF.

This chain joins TRBV19 and TRBJ1-1; D is unclear. Germline CDR1 and CDR2: LNHDA and SQIVND (reference sequence). The CDR3 contains 14 residues. Deletions cut 5 bases from V and 2 bases from J, with 12 bases between. CDR3 bases: TGTGCCAGTAGTTCAATGGCGGCCAACACTGAAGCTTTCTTT. As protein: CASSSMAANTEAFF.

V and J are TRBV6-5 and TRBJ2-3; tentative D call: TRBD2 (5 bases). This CDR3 contains 15 residues. V lost 7 bases and J 3 bases, leaving 17 bases between the germline ends. Germline V gene lookup returns CDR1 MNHEY and CDR2 SVGAGI. The chain's CDR3 is CASTVGSARTDTQYF. The CDR3 DNA is TGTGCCAGCACCGTAGGGAGTGCTCGAACAGATACGCAGTATTTT.

The chain recombines TRBV7-6 with TRBJ2-3; 9 bases are shared with TRBD2. Germline V gives CDR1 SGHVS, CDR2 FNYEAQ. This CDR3 has 16 residues. Trimming removed 1 base from V and 2 bases from J; junction bases left unmatched: 4. CDR3 sequence (DNA): TGTGCCAGCAGCTTAGGCGGGGGGGCTTACACAGATACGCAGTATTTT. Translated: CASSLGGGAYTDTQYF.

This sequence joins TRBV10-3 and TRBJ1-2; 11 nucleotides match TRBD1. V shed 2 bases, J shed 4 bases, and the junction held 0 bases outside the gene matches. The germline V gene encodes CDR1 ENHRY and CDR2 SYGVKD. The CDR3 covers 14 residues. CDR3 protein: CAISEGQGAYGYTF. CDR3 in DNA: TGTGCCATCAGTGAGGGACAGGGGGCCTATGGCTACACCTTC.

This chain's CDR3 is CAWSGITSGLYNEQFF. For the CDR3, the DNA is TGTGCCTGGAGTGGGATAACTAGCGGACTTTACAATGAGCAGTTCTTC. The chain recombines TRBV30 with TRBJ2-1; 8 bases match TRBD2. This CDR3 has 16 amino acids. Germline values: CDR1 GTSNPN, CDR2 SVGIG (reference sequence). V lost 1 base, J lost 4 bases, and 9 bases stayed unmatched.

The chain is built from TRBV10-3 and TRBJ1-2, with D perhaps TRBD1 (6 bases). Germline V gives CDR1 ENHRY, CDR2 SYGVKD. This CDR3 contains 16 residues. V was cut by 5 bases and J by 4 bases, with 20 bases left in between. The CDR3 here is CAISYPSRGGGYGYTF. As DNA, the CDR3 is TGTGCCATCAGTTACCCCTCCAGGGGTGGGGGCTATGGCTACACCTTC.

The V and J genes are TRBV10-1 and TRBJ1-5; TRBD1 agrees at 7 bases. Germline lookup yields CDR1 WNHNN and CDR2 SYGVQD (reference sequence). J lost 1 base, V lost 10 bases, and 7 bases had no gene match. The CDR3 sequence is 14 residues long. The CDR3 DNA reads TGCGCCATCTCCGACAGGGCAAGCAATCAGCCCCAGCATTTT. Its translation: CAISDRASNQPQHF.

V usage is TRBV7-2 and J usage is TRBJ2-5; 15 bases are a match to TRBD2. CDR1 is SGHTA, CDR2 FQGNSA, per germline. With 4 bases clipped from V and 4 bases from J, the junction kept 1 base outside the gene matches. The CDR3 runs to 15 residues. DNA for the CDR3: TGTGCCAGCAGCTCGGGACTAGCGGGGGGAGAGACCCAGTACTTC. Translating it yields CASSSGLAGGETQYF.

This rearrangement joins TRBV25-1 to TRBJ2-5; tentative D call: TRBD1 (7 bases). The CDR3 covers 15 residues. The V and J ends lost 7 bases and 5 bases respectively, with 20 bases between them. Germline assignment: CDR1 MGHDK and CDR2 SYGVNS. In DNA, the CDR3 is TGTGCCAGCACCGGAGGGGTAGGGGGCCGGGAGACCCAGTACTTC. Its translation: CASTGGVGGRETQYF. Complete variable domain (other parts from reference TRBV25-1 and TRBJ2-5): EADIYQTPRYLVIGTGKKITLECSQTMGHDKMYWYQQDPGMELHLIHYSYGVNSTEKGDLSSESTVSRIRTEHFPLTLESARPSHTSQYLCASTGGVGGRETQYFGPGTRLLVL.

This clone was counted a single time. The V and J genes are TRBV7-2 and TRBJ2-3; 7 nucleotides agree with TRBD2. J gave up 7 bases and V 4 bases, and 2 bases lay outside the gene matches. This CDR3 is built from 12 residues. Germline lookup yields CDR1 SGHTA and CDR2 FQGNSA. CDR3 protein: CASSSGGYTQYF. As DNA, the CDR3 is TGTGCCAGCAGCTCGGGGGGTTATACGCAGTATTTT.

This rearrangement joins TRBV7-8 to TRBJ2-3; weak D call: TRBD2 (6 bases). CDR3 length: 16 residues. Germline values: CDR1 SGHVS, CDR2 FQNEAQ. With 0 bases removed from V and 1 base from J, the gap between germline ends came to 11 bases. DNA for the CDR3: TGTGCCAGCAGCTTAGCGGAGGGGAAGGGCACAGATACGCAGTATTTT. This translates into CASSLAEGKGTDTQYF.

The chain carries TRBV15 and TRBJ2-5, with D maybe TRBD1 (5 bases). The V end lost 1 base, the J end lost 3 bases, and 9 bases lay between the germline ends. The V gene's germline CDR1 is LNHNV and CDR2 YYDKDF (reference sequence). There are 14 residues in the CDR3. This chain's CDR3 is CATSRGKTEETQYF. As DNA, the CDR3 is TGTGCCACCAGCAGAGGGAAGACAGAAGAGACCCAGTACTTC. The full variable domain, rest sourced from reference TRBV15 and TRBJ2-5, is DAMVIQNPRYQVTQFGKPVTLSCSQTLNHNVMYWYQQKSSQAPKLLFHYYDKDFNNEADTPDNFQSRRPNTSFCFLDIRSPGLGDTAMYLCATSRGKTEETQYFGPGTRLLVL.

V gene TRBV7-6 combines with J gene TRBJ2-5; no firm D call. V gave up 5 bases and J gave up 5 bases, with 6 bases separating them. Germline V gene lookup returns CDR1 SGHVS and CDR2 FNYEAQ. This CDR3 comprises 11 residues. The CDR3 protein is CASSQAETQYF. The CDR3 nucleotides are TGTGCCAGCAGCCAGGCGGAGACCCAGTACTTC.

This clone was observed a few times. The rearrangement joins TRBV5-4 to TRBJ1-5, with 9 bases lining up with TRBD1. The length of the CDR3 is 13 residues. Germline CDR1 SGHNT, CDR2 YYREEE (reference sequence). Trimming removed 4 bases from V and 6 bases from J; junction bases left unmatched: 2. CDR3 nucleotides: TGTGCCAGCAGCCCGGACAGGGGTCAGCCCCAGCATTTT. As protein: CASSPDRGQPQHF.

This chain connects TRBV7-2 to TRBJ2-7; a possible D gene is TRBD2 (5 bases). The CDR3 loop spans 12 amino acids. V lost 4 bases, J lost 3 bases, and 7 bases lay in between. Looked up from germline, CDR1 is SGHTA and CDR2 is FQGNSA. The CDR3 DNA reads TGTGCCAGCAGCTCGGCGGGCTACGAGCAGTACTTC. Amino acids: CASSSAGYEQYF.